These T cell receptor beta chains were read from a single sample in a study of T cells in Graves' hyperthyroidism and ophthalmopathy. TCRdb reprocessed the multiplex PCR reads via MiXCR and lists one record per CDR3 protein. The sample contains about half a million distinct CDR3 sequences, 20% to 25% of which appear only once. The sequencing input was blood. The receptors were sampled from a woman between 65 and 79 years old with Graves' ophthalmopathy. Both conserved end residues are part of each CDR3.

cdr3_aa cdr3_length j_call v_call
CASSLDPGGQDTQYF 15 TRBJ2-3 TRBV5-8
CASSHNREWAKNIQYF 16 TRBJ2-4 TRBV3-1
CSAPGGGRVDQPQHF 15 TRBJ1-5 TRBV20-1
CSSSMNTEAFF 11 TRBJ1-1 TRBV20-1
CANTTTPPPIRHYQETQYF 19 TRBJ2-5 TRBV24-1
CASSEHRQTQYF 12 TRBJ2-5 TRBV2
CASSRTSGSVDTQYF 15 TRBJ2-3 TRBV12-3/TRBV12-4
CAISDSGTASYEQYF 15 TRBJ2-7 TRBV10-3
CATSDSFRERSYNEQFF 17 TRBJ2-1 TRBV24-1
CSARARTEYNEQFF 14 TRBJ2-1 TRBV20-1
CASSEQVSNQPQHF 14 TRBJ1-5 TRBV2
CASSLNIAGETDTQYF 16 TRBJ2-3 TRBV7-9
CASSQEQGTEAFF 13 TRBJ1-1 TRBV18
CASMRDTSYNEQFF 14 TRBJ2-1 TRBV9
CASSQGGGAPEAFF 14 TRBJ1-1 TRBV4-1
CASSPSTGISPRYGYTF 17 TRBJ1-2 TRBV18
CASSEGTANTGELFF 15 TRBJ2-2 TRBV19
CSASSRLAGNLDTQYF 16 TRBJ2-3 TRBV20-1
CASSSGLAGNKFTDTQYF 18 TRBJ2-3 TRBV5-5
CASSLNPGGARYGYTF 16 TRBJ1-2 TRBV7-2
CSAREASGPYEQYF 14 TRBJ2-7 TRBV20-1
CASSQREPATDNAGYTF 17 TRBJ1-2 TRBV4-1
CASSPGTKLEAFF 13 TRBJ1-1 TRBV19
CASSLRGGVYEQYF 14 TRBJ2-7 TRBV11-2
CASSIEVPDTQYF 13 TRBJ2-3 TRBV19
CASSLGRGQPQHF 13 TRBJ1-5 TRBV19
CASSIDLGTEAFF 13 TRBJ1-1 TRBV19
CASSSRLAGIYNEQFF 16 TRBJ2-1 TRBV6-2/TRBV6-3
CASSFDGLAKNIQYF 15 TRBJ2-4 TRBV27
CSARGNSYEQYF 12 TRBJ2-7 TRBV20-1
CASSEAPSQPLHF 13 TRBJ1-6 TRBV6-1
CASSTRTGGRVGYTF 15 TRBJ1-2 TRBV27
CASRDTDRGEDTQYF 15 TRBJ2-3 TRBV6-2/TRBV6-3
CASSSDQGIGAYGYTF 16 TRBJ1-2 TRBV7-9
CASSQELGRRMNTEAFF 17 TRBJ1-1 TRBV3-1
CAWSRQRNQPQHF 13 TRBJ1-5 TRBV30
CATETGGHQKEQFF 14 TRBJ2-1 TRBV6-1
CASRPRVGELFF 12 TRBJ2-2 TRBV12-3/TRBV12-4
CASREMGRTEAFF 13 TRBJ1-1 TRBV27
CSARARGGPGELFF 14 TRBJ2-2 TRBV20-1
CASSLESTSVETQYF 15 TRBJ2-5 TRBV7-2
CASSLQMDRYYGYTF 15 TRBJ1-2 TRBV7-9
CASRGLRGQFNGYTF 15 TRBJ1-2 TRBV2
CSARDILGGGAWGEKQPQHF 20 TRBJ1-5 TRBV20-1
CASSLGTGRKNEQFF 15 TRBJ2-1 TRBV7-2
CSAIRTSGTETQYF 14 TRBJ2-5 TRBV20-1
CASSPLRARGGYTF 14 TRBJ1-2 TRBV7-2
CASSEEGRDTGELFF 15 TRBJ2-2 TRBV6-1
CATSSPGTSGYNEQFF 16 TRBJ2-1 TRBV15
CASSGGAASSYEQFF 15 NA TRBV12-3/TRBV12-4
CASMNPAGALNYGYTF 16 TRBJ1-2 TRBV19
CASSTQGVAYGYTF 14 TRBJ1-2 TRBV18
CASSFDYYSYEQYF 14 TRBJ2-7 TRBV5-5
CASSRAGSTDTQYF 14 TRBJ2-3 TRBV3-1
CSAPLYDGELFF 12 TRBJ2-2 TRBV20-1
CAISAGLAGANEQFF 15 TRBJ2-1 TRBV10-3
CASSSRRAGTDTQYF 15 TRBJ2-3 TRBV7-2
CASSYSRNRPYTF 13 TRBJ1-2 TRBV6-6
CASSLTRGANTEAFF 15 TRBJ1-1 TRBV5-4
CASSIAPAGGNEQFF 15 TRBJ2-1 TRBV19